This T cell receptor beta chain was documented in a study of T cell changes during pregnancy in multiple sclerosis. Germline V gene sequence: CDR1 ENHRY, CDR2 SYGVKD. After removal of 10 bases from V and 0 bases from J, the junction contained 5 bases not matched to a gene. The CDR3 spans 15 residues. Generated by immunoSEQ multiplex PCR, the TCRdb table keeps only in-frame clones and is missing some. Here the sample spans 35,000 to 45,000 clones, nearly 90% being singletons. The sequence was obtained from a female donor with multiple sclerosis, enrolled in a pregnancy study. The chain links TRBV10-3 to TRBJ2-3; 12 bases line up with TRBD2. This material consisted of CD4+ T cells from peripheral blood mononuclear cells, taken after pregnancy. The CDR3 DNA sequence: TGTGCCACTAGACTAGCGGGGGCTAGCACAGATACGCAGTATTTT. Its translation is CATRLAGASTDTQYF.